Included here is one T cell receptor (beta chain) sequence, with context. The data stem from a study of blood T cell repertoires in COVID-19. Assay: immunoSEQ multiplex PCR; the TCRdb copy retains only in-frame clones and omits some. The table records 200,000 to 300,000 clones, approximately 88% of them present only once. From germline, CDR1 is ENHRY and CDR2 SYGVKD. This CDR3 is 14 amino acids long. Trimming shortened V by 0 bases and J by 6 bases, and 11 bases separated the two germline ends. This chain links TRBV10-3 with TRBJ1-1, with D possibly being TRBD1 (5 bases). This receptor was taken from a woman under 40 with acute COVID-19. Specimen: PBMCs or T cells enriched from blood (not recorded which). CDR3 DNA: TGTGCCATCAGTGAGTCGTGGGGGGAAGCTGAAGCTTTCTTT. This translates into CAISESWGEAEAFF.